The next 25 T cell receptor beta chains were all read from a single sample in a study of cytomegalovirus exposure and HLA in healthy donors. The PCR was carried out with 60 Vbeta primers and 13 Jbeta primers. Generated by immunoSEQ multiplex PCR, the TCRdb table keeps only in-frame clones and is missing some. This repertoire includes 75,000 to 85,000 clones. Sequenced input: PBMCs. The receptors stem from a man between 50 and 59 years old in good health and CMV-seronegative.

This rearrangement joins TRBV29-1 to TRBJ1-4; D is possibly TRBD1 (5 bases). From germline, CDR1 is SQVTM and CDR2 ANQGSEA. Trimming took off 7 bases at V and 8 bases at J, with 23 bases between the two ends. The CDR3 sequence is 15 residues long. CDR3 nucleotides: TGCAGCGGTCGTGGGGTCCGGGGGGATCCAGAAAAACTGTTTTTT. Translation gives CSGRGVRGDPEKLFF.

This chain uses TRBV28 with TRBJ2-1; no clear D. This CDR3 region has 15 residues. From germline, CDR1 is MDHEN and CDR2 SYDVKM. V lost 7 bases, J lost 4 bases, and 17 bases lay in between. The CDR3 DNA reads TGTGCCAGCAAACTAAGGCCTGGATTATACAATGAGCAGTTCTTC. Its translation: CASKLRPGLYNEQFF.

The chain is built from TRBV7-9 and TRBJ1-1; D gene unclear. V was shortened by 5 bases and J by 2 bases, with 12 bases between the two germline ends. The CDR3 covers 14 residues. Germline-derived CDR1 and CDR2 are SEHNR and FQNEAQ (reference sequence). CDR3 DNA: TGTGCCAGCAGCCCCGGACTGTACAACACTGAAGCTTTCTTT. This gives the protein CASSPGLYNTEAFF.

The chain uses TRBV11-2 and TRBJ1-2; D is perhaps TRBD1 (5 bases). Looked up from germline, CDR1 is SGHAT and CDR2 is FQNNGV. The CDR3 is 15 residues long. Trimming cost V 5 bases and J 5 bases, with 18 bases left between them. CDR3 loop: CASSPTGGKVYGYTF. CDR3 coding DNA: TGTGCCAGCAGCCCAACGGGGGGAAAGGTTTATGGCTACACCTTC.

This chain links TRBV18 with TRBJ2-7, with D unclear. V was shortened by 3 bases and J by 3 bases, with 12 bases between the two germline ends. Germline values: CDR1 KGHSH, CDR2 LQKENI. This CDR3 is built from 14 residues. In DNA form, the CDR3 reads TGTGCCAGCTCACCCGACACCACCCTCTACGAGCAGTACTTC. Protein sequence: CASSPDTTLYEQYF.

The rearrangement joins TRBV7-8 to TRBJ1-1; D gene uncertain. CDR3 length: 15 residues. CDR1 and CDR2 (germline): SGHVS, FQNEAQ. Trimming stripped 2 bases from V and 7 bases from J, with 17 bases between. CDR3 nucleotides: TGTGCCAGCAGCTTATGGCGCGGGAGCGAAAGTGAAGCTTTCTTT. Amino acids: CASSLWRGSESEAFF.

This rearrangement joins TRBV6-4 to TRBJ2-5; D perhaps matches TRBD1 (6 bases). Trimming left V 5 bases short and J 2 bases short, with 15 bases between. Germline V CDR1 and CDR2: MRHNA, SNTAGT. The CDR3 runs to 15 residues. The DNA of the CDR3 is TGTGCCAGCAGTCCCGGACAGTCTTATCAAGAGACCCAGTACTTC. Translated: CASSPGQSYQETQYF.

This chain connects TRBV27 to TRBJ2-7, with D uncertain. In germline, CDR1 is MNHEY, CDR2 SMNVEV (reference sequence). Trimming left V 0 bases short and J 6 bases short, with 12 bases between. This CDR3 contains 14 residues. The CDR3: CASSLSIKPGEQYF. Written as DNA, the CDR3 is TGTGCCAGCAGTTTATCAATCAAGCCGGGCGAGCAGTACTTC.

The chain links TRBV7-6 to TRBJ2-7; tentatively, D is TRBD2 (7 bases). The germline V gene encodes CDR1 SGHVS and CDR2 FNYEAQ. This CDR3 spans 20 amino acids. V was pared by 5 bases and J by 3 bases, with 32 bases between. The CDR3 region has the DNA TGTGCCAGCAGCCCGTCTCGAGGGGGGGGAGGAGTTACTTATGGCTACGAGCAGTACTTC. Translating gives CASSPSRGGGGVTYGYEQYF. Looking up the rest from reference TRBV7-6 and TRBJ2-7 gives the full variable domain: GAGVSQSPRYKVTKRGQDVALRCDPISGHVSLYWYRQALGQGPEFLTYFNYEAQQDKSGLPNDRFSAERPEGSISTLTIQRTEQRDSAMYRCASSPSRGGGGVTYGYEQYFGPGTRLTVT.

The chain employs TRBV6-5 and TRBJ1-2; tentative D call: TRBD1 (6 bases). This CDR3 has 13 residues. Trimming left V 2 bases short and J 4 bases short, with 8 bases between. CDR1 is MNHEY and CDR2 is SVGAGI in the germline V gene. The CDR3 DNA follows: TGTGCCAGCAGTTACGGCAGGGGCTATGGCTACACCTTC. Protein sequence: CASSYGRGYGYTF.

V usage is TRBV9 and J usage is TRBJ2-7; 10 bases are shared with TRBD1. Germline values: CDR1 SGDLS, CDR2 YYNGEE. This CDR3 is built from 14 residues. The V and J ends lost 3 bases and 6 bases, in that order; junction bases with no gene match: 6. Here the CDR3 reads CASSAGTGDGEQYF. The CDR3 DNA reads as TGTGCCAGCAGCGCCGGGACAGGGGACGGCGAGCAGTACTTC.

This rearrangement joins TRBV7-6 to TRBJ2-3, with D perhaps TRBD2 (5 bases). The V gene's germline CDR1 is SGHVS and CDR2 FNYEAQ. The CDR3 is made up of 14 amino acids. V was pared by 5 bases and J by 0 bases, with 9 bases between. CDR3 sequence reads: CASSLRGSTDTQYF. The CDR3 DNA reads TGTGCCAGCAGCCTCCGAGGGAGCACAGATACGCAGTATTTT.

This chain links TRBV6-6 with TRBJ1-1, with D maybe TRBD1 (6 bases). V was shortened by 5 bases and J by 4 bases, with 14 bases between the two germline ends. Germline CDR1 and CDR2: MNHNY and SVGAGI (reference sequence). This CDR3 is 14 amino acids long. The CDR3 loop reads CASSASGVVTEAFF. The CDR3, as DNA: TGTGCCAGCAGTGCTTCAGGGGTTGTCACTGAAGCTTTCTTT.

The V gene is TRBV18, the J gene TRBJ2-3, with D tentatively TRBD1 (5 bases). Trimming took off 3 bases at V and 3 bases at J, with 10 bases between the two ends. The length of the CDR3 is 14 residues. Per germline, CDR1 KGHSH and CDR2 LQKENI. The CDR3 loop reads CASSPTPGTDTQYF. CDR3 bases: TGTGCCAGCTCACCCACGCCAGGGACAGATACGCAGTATTTT.

This chain uses TRBV27 with TRBJ2-7, with D maybe TRBD1 (6 bases). The V gene lost 4 bases and the J gene lost 3 bases, with 16 bases spanning the gap. The germline V gene encodes CDR1 MNHEY and CDR2 SMNVEV (reference sequence). CDR3 length equals 15 residues. The CDR3 DNA reads as TGTGCCAGCAGTTGGCAGGGGCGGCCTCGCTACGAGCAGTACTTC. This translates into CASSWQGRPRYEQYF.

J is TRBJ1-5 and V is TRBV4-1, with 7 positions matching TRBD1. CDR1 is MGHRA and CDR2 is YSYEKL in the germline V gene. The CDR3 covers 15 residues. J lost 3 bases, V lost 4 bases, and 6 bases had no gene match. The CDR3 region has the DNA TGCGCCAGCAGCCCGACAGGGACCCTCAATCAGCCCCAGCATTTT. This gives the protein CASSPTGTLNQPQHF.

The V gene is TRBV18, the J gene TRBJ2-7; the match to TRBD1 covers 9 bases. CDR1 and CDR2 from the germline V gene are KGHSH and LQKENI. V lost 3 bases to trimming and J lost 5 bases; unmatched junction nucleotides: 2. The length of the CDR3 is 13 residues. The CDR3 protein is CASSPGQGNEQYF. The CDR3 bases are TGTGCCAGCTCACCGGGACAGGGTAACGAGCAGTACTTC.

The chain combines TRBV7-2 with TRBJ1-4, with D unclear. Germline V gives CDR1 SGHTA, CDR2 FQGNSA. V dropped 1 base and J dropped 4 bases, with 7 bases sitting between them. There are 14 residues in the CDR3. CDR3 amino acids: CASSLGVLNEKLFF. The CDR3 DNA follows: TGTGCCAGCAGCTTAGGAGTACTTAATGAAAAACTGTTTTTT.

This rearrangement joins TRBV27 to TRBJ2-7; D might be TRBD1 (5 bases). CDR1 and CDR2 from the germline V gene are MNHEY and SMNVEV (reference sequence). Trimming stripped 5 bases from V and 1 base from J, with 18 bases between. The CDR3 is 16 residues long. CDR3 protein: CASSLYYGQGSYEQYF. Here the CDR3 DNA reads TGTGCCAGCAGTCTCTACTACGGGCAGGGATCCTACGAGCAGTACTTC.

The gene calls are TRBV7-9 and TRBJ2-1; a weak D match, TRBD1 (7 bases). V lost 11 bases, J lost 5 bases, and 13 bases lay in between. The germline V gene has CDR1 SEHNR and CDR2 FQNEAQ (reference sequence). The CDR3 spans 12 residues. The CDR3 sequence: CAPGGPHNEQFF. CDR3 in DNA: TGTGCCCCAGGGGGGCCCCACAATGAGCAGTTCTTC. The variable domain in full, with the rest retrieved from reference TRBV7-9 and TRBJ2-1, is DTGVSQNPRHKITKRGQNVTFRCDPISEHNRLYWYRQTLGQGPEFLTYFQNEAQLEKSRLLSDRFSAERPKGSFSTLEIQRTEQGDSAMYLCAPGGPHNEQFFGPGTRLTVL.

V is TRBV6-6 and J is TRBJ2-7, with 7 bases matching TRBD1. J gave up 2 bases and V 6 bases, and 7 bases lay outside the gene matches. This CDR3 has 14 residues. Germline V lookup: CDR1 MNHNY, CDR2 SVGAGI (reference sequence). CDR3 sequence (DNA): TGTGCCAGCAGGGGTCGACAGGGAGCCTACGAGCAGTACTTC. It encodes CASRGRQGAYEQYF.

The J gene is TRBJ1-2, the V gene TRBV5-1, with D possibly TRBD1 on 5 matching bases. The ends were cut back, 0 bases at V and 4 bases at J, with 10 bases in the middle. Germline V CDR1 and CDR2: SGHRS, YFSETQ. This CDR3 comprises 14 residues. DNA of the CDR3: TGCGCCAGCAGCTTGGCCGGGGGGGGCTATGGCTACACCTTC. Protein sequence: CASSLAGGGYGYTF.

This rearrangement joins TRBV16 to TRBJ2-5, with 8 bases lining up with TRBD1. CDR3 length equals 16 residues. Trimming removed 0 bases from V and 2 bases from J; junction bases left unmatched: 5. Germline loops: CDR1 KGHSY, CDR2 FQNENV. Here the CDR3 DNA reads TGTGCCAGCAGCCAATCGGGACAGGTCCGTCAAGAGACCCAGTACTTC. Amino acids: CASSQSGQVRQETQYF.

The DNA of the CDR3 is TGTGCCTGGAGTACCCGGGACAGCTCTGGAAACACCATATATTTT. Translation gives CAWSTRDSSGNTIYF. The chain couples TRBV30 to TRBJ1-3; TRBD1 matches at 7 bases. Losses at the gene ends were 2 bases for V and 0 bases for J; bases not matched to a gene: 4. Looked up from germline, CDR1 is GTSNPN and CDR2 is SVGIG (reference sequence). The CDR3 totals 15 residues.

The chain uses TRBV19 and TRBJ2-2, with D unclear. Between the trimmed V and J ends, which lost 7 bases and 3 bases, there was a span of 9 bases. Germline values: CDR1 LNHDA, CDR2 SQIVND (reference sequence). CDR3 length: 13 amino acids. The CDR3 reads CASNPGDTGELFF. In DNA, the CDR3 is TGTGCCAGTAACCCAGGCGACACCGGGGAGCTGTTTTTT.